Listed below are T cell receptor beta chains from one sample, sequenced in a study of immune cell composition in non-small cell lung cancer. Generated by immunoSEQ multiplex PCR, the TCRdb table keeps only in-frame clones and is missing some. The sample has around 3,100 clones, 86% seen once. The sequenced sample consisted of lung tumor tissue. All receptors come from a human donor with non-small cell lung cancer. The CDR3 runs from the conserved cysteine through the conserved F or W. A D gene is named only where the DNA matches it firmly. Clone size, where shown, is once, few, many, or a class for clones that have expanded.

cdr3_nt cdr3_aa clone_size d_call j_call v_call
TGTGCCAGCAGTGGATGGGACAGGGTGGAGGAGACCCAGTACTTC CASSGWDRVEETQYF - TRBD1 TRBJ2-5 TRBV25-1
TGTGCCATCAGTGAGTCAACAGGGGGCGGGGAAAAACTGTTTTTT CAISESTGGGEKLFF few TRBD1 TRBJ1-4 TRBV10-3
TGTGCCAGCAGTGAAAGGCAAAGCGGGGGGGCCCAGTACTACGAGCAGTACTTC CASSERQSGGAQYYEQYF - TRBD2 TRBJ2-7 TRBV6-1
TGTGCCAGCAGTTACTCTGGGGGCCATCGTTCTGAAGCTTTCTTT CASSYSGGHRSEAFF - - TRBJ1-1 TRBV6-5
TGTGCCAGCAGCTTATATCCAGGGTCCTATGGCTACACCTTC CASSLYPGSYGYTF - - TRBJ1-2 TRBV7-2
TGTGCCACCAGGCGGACAGACAACACCGGGGAGCTGTTTTTT CATRRTDNTGELFF - - TRBJ2-2 TRBV6-6
TGTGCCAGCCGCAGGCCAAACACTGAAGCTTTCTTT CASRRPNTEAFF few - TRBJ1-1 TRBV27
TGTGCCTGGACTCCGGGACAGTTTAATTCACCCCTCCACTTT CAWTPGQFNSPLHF - TRBD1 TRBJ1-6 TRBV30
TGTGCCAGCCATACCGGGACTGGCTCCTACAATGAGCAGTTCTTC CASHTGTGSYNEQFF - - TRBJ2-1 TRBV6-1
TGTGCCAGTAGTATAAAAGGACAGGGAGGCACTGAAGCTTTCTTT CASSIKGQGGTEAFF once TRBD1 TRBJ1-1 TRBV19
TGTGCCAGCAGCCTGACAGGGGCCTCCTACGAGCAGTACTTC CASSLTGASYEQYF - TRBD1 TRBJ2-7 TRBV7-8
TGTGCCAGCAGCCTAAGCGGGACGGCGAGTACCGGGGAGCTGTTTTTT CASSLSGTASTGELFF - TRBD2 TRBJ2-2 TRBV11-3
TGCGCCAGCAGTGAGTCACCGGAGGGAACCGGGGAGCTGTTTTTT CASSESPEGTGELFF - - TRBJ2-2 TRBV10-1
TGTGCCTGGAGTGCAGCAGGGGAAGAAAAACTGTTTTTT CAWSAAGEEKLFF once - TRBJ1-4 TRBV30
TGCGCCAGCAGTGGGGGGGGACTAGCGGGGTCCTACGAGCAGTACTTC CASSGGGLAGSYEQYF - TRBD2 TRBJ2-7 TRBV10-2
TGTGCCAGCAGCTTGGTGGGGGGGCCGGAAGAGACCCAGTACTTC CASSLVGGPEETQYF few - TRBJ2-5 TRBV5-4
TGTGCCAGCAGCGCGCCCCCATTGGACAGGCAGGGCTACACCTTC CASSAPPLDRQGYTF - TRBD1 TRBJ1-2 TRBV9
TGCGCCAGCAGCCAAGAAGTACTAGCGGGATCATGGTGGGGGAACAATGAGCAGTTCTTC CASSQEVLAGSWWGNNEQFF - TRBD2 TRBJ2-1 TRBV4-1
TGCAGCGTTGAGACGGTCGGGGAGACCCAGTACTTC CSVETVGETQYF few - TRBJ2-5 TRBV29-1
TGTGCCAGCAGCTCCAAACGGACAGGGGGCAACTACACCTTC CASSSKRTGGNYTF - TRBD1 TRBJ1-2 TRBV7-8
TGCGCCAGCAGCCAATCGGGACACCCCCTCTCCACCGGGGAGCTGTTTTTT CASSQSGHPLSTGELFF - - TRBJ2-2 TRBV4-1
TGTGCCAGCAGTGAAATAGCGGGATCCCACGGTGAGCAGTTCTTC CASSEIAGSHGEQFF few TRBD2 TRBJ2-1 TRBV2
TGTGCCAGCAGCCAAAGCGGGGGGGCCGATACCGGGGAGCTGTTTTTT CASSQSGGADTGELFF - TRBD2 TRBJ2-2 TRBV4-2
TGTGCCAGCAGCTTAGGTATCAGGGCGGTCCAGTACTTC CASSLGIRAVQYF - - TRBJ2-4 TRBV11-2
TGTGCCAGCAGCTTGGAGCTCTTCTCTGGAAACACCATATATTTT CASSLELFSGNTIYF - - TRBJ1-3 TRBV5-5
TGTGCCAGCAGTGGGACTAGCGGGAGCAGTAATGAGCAGTTCTTC CASSGTSGSSNEQFF - TRBD2 TRBJ2-1 TRBV6-4
TGTGCCAGCAGTCTTGCCCCCCGGGGCACCGGGGAGCTGTTTTTT CASSLAPRGTGELFF - - TRBJ2-2 TRBV6-5
TGTGCCAGCAGTTTAACGCAAAGGGGGCAGGGTGAAGCTTTCTTT CASSLTQRGQGEAFF - TRBD1 TRBJ1-1 TRBV27
TGCGCCAGCAGCTTGGAGTGGGACAGGGGTAATTCACCCCTCCACTTT CASSLEWDRGNSPLHF - TRBD1 TRBJ1-6 TRBV5-1
TGTGCCAGCAGTTACTCGAGGTCAGCCATGAACACTGAAGCTTTCTTT CASSYSRSAMNTEAFF - - TRBJ1-1 TRBV6-5
TGTGCCAGCAGCTTAGTAACAGGGCAAGCTTTCTTT CASSLVTGQAFF - - TRBJ1-1 TRBV7-8
TGTGCCAGCAGTTATCCCTCGGGACAGCGACTAGAAAAACTGTTTTTT CASSYPSGQRLEKLFF - TRBD1 TRBJ1-4 TRBV28
TGTGCCAGCAGCTTAGGTAGCGGGCCCACCGGGGAGCTGTTTTTT CASSLGSGPTGELFF - TRBD2 TRBJ2-2 TRBV7-2
TGCGCCAGCAGCTTGTCGCCCTCCAGCGTACCGGGGTCACCCCTCCACTTT CASSLSPSSVPGSPLHF - - TRBJ1-6 TRBV5-1
TGCAGCGTTGGGAGCGGGAGTGACACCGGGGAGCTGTTTTTT CSVGSGSDTGELFF - TRBD2 TRBJ2-2 TRBV29-1
- CASSTSTGGRTEAFF - - TRBJ1-1 TRBV6-1
TGTGCCAGCAGTCCTCGACAGAACTATGGCTACACCTTC CASSPRQNYGYTF - - TRBJ1-2 TRBV2
TGTGCCAGTAGACAGACAGGGGGGACTGAAGCTTTCTTT CASRQTGGTEAFF - TRBD1 TRBJ1-1 TRBV19
TGTGCCAGTAGACCCTCACACGGGCGGGGGAACACTGAAGCTTTCTTT CASRPSHGRGNTEAFF - - TRBJ1-1 TRBV19
TGCAGCGTTCGACAGGGGAGCTCCTACAATGAGCAGTTCTTC CSVRQGSSYNEQFF - TRBD1 TRBJ2-1 TRBV29-1
TGTGCCAGCACCTTACAGGGGTTTTATAGGAACACTGAAGCTTTCTTT CASTLQGFYRNTEAFF - TRBD1 TRBJ1-1 TRBV5-8
TGCAGCGTTGAATCTCGACTAGCGGGGATACAAGAGACCCAGTACTTC CSVESRLAGIQETQYF - TRBD2 TRBJ2-5 TRBV29-1
TGTGCTAGCAGCCCAGTTCCGGGCCGGCGGGCGAACACCGGGGAGCTGTTTTTT CASSPVPGRRANTGELFF - - TRBJ2-2 TRBV7-7
TGTGCCAGCAGTGAGACTAGCGGGGTGGGAGGGGGGCGGACCCAGTACTTC CASSETSGVGGGRTQYF - TRBD2 TRBJ2-5 TRBV2
TGTGCCAGTAGTTTCTTGAGGGATACGCAGTATTTT CASSFLRDTQYF - - TRBJ2-3 TRBV19
TGTGCCAGCAGCCCCATAGAATCAGAGACCCAGTACTTC CASSPIESETQYF - - TRBJ2-5 TRBV7-2
TGTGCCATCAGTGAGCTAATCCCGGGACAGGGTTTAGAGACCCAGTACTTC CAISELIPGQGLETQYF - TRBD1 TRBJ2-5 TRBV10-3
TGTGCCAGCAGTGCCCTCACAGATACGCAGTATTTT CASSALTDTQYF - - TRBJ2-3 TRBV6-1
TGTGCCAGCAGCTCAGGGTGGGGACACTCGTTGGCCGGGGCCAACGTCCTGACTTTC CASSSGWGHSLAGANVLTF - - TRBJ2-6 TRBV11-3
TGTGCCAGCAGCAAGCGGGGGGGCTATGAGCAGTTCTTC CASSKRGGYEQFF - - TRBJ2-1 TRBV21-1
TGTGCCAGCAGCTCGGGGGGGGTTGGGAATTCACCCCTCCACTTT CASSSGGVGNSPLHF few - TRBJ1-6 TRBV7-8
TGTGCCAGCAGCTTATCCGGGGGGGCAAGCAATCAGCCCCAGCATTTT CASSLSGGASNQPQHF - - TRBJ1-5 TRBV7-2
TGTGCCAGCAGCTTTAGACAGGGTGGTCCCACTGAAGCTTTCTTT CASSFRQGGPTEAFF - TRBD1 TRBJ1-1 TRBV7-2
TGTGCCAGCAGAGCAAATGTATGGGAGGTGAACACTGAAGCTTTCTTT CASRANVWEVNTEAFF - - TRBJ1-1 TRBV7-2
TGTGCCAGCAGCAAGGCCTCGGGGAATGGAAACACCATATATTTT CASSKASGNGNTIYF - - TRBJ1-3 TRBV7-2
TGTGCTAGTGGTTTGGTACTAGGACAGGGGAGCGGCGCTGAGCAGTTCTTC CASGLVLGQGSGAEQFF - TRBD1 TRBJ2-1 TRBV12-5
TGTGCCAGTCGCCCCGGTCAGGGGCCTTACACTGAAGCTTTCTTT CASRPGQGPYTEAFF - - TRBJ1-1 TRBV19
TGTGCCAGCAGCTTGGGCGGCAGGGGGCGTGGTGGCTACACCTTC CASSLGGRGRGGYTF - TRBD1 TRBJ1-2 TRBV13
TGTGCCAGCAGCTCCCTTTTGCGGAGGCGCTCCTCGGAGCAGTACTTC CASSSLLRRRSSEQYF - - TRBJ2-7 TRBV7-2